This T cell receptor beta chain emerged from a study of cytomegalovirus exposure and HLA in healthy donors. General study results and limits: Previous analysis showed most TCR beta V segments were productive about 87% or about 30% of the time. In a later analysis, the majority of CMV-associated beta chains seemingly showed HLA restriction. Associated with cytomegalovirus, according to the listing, were around 170 TCR beta chains.

In this sample, this clone turned up a few times. The target antigen is unknown. It was with 60 Vbeta and 13 Jbeta primers that the PCR ran. The data were produced by immunoSEQ multiplex PCR, yet TCRdb's version contains in-frame clones alone and is incomplete. The table lists 150,000 to 180,000 clones, about 70% of them singletons. The germline V and J ends were trimmed by 2 bases and 5 bases, with 13 bases remaining between them. This CDR3 region has 15 residues. CDR1 LNHDA and CDR2 SQIVND come from the germline V gene (reference sequence). This receptor was identified in a man aged 18 to 30 in good health and CMV-seronegative. V is TRBV19 and J is TRBJ2-1; possibly TRBD2 for D (6 bases). Sequenced sample: PBMCs. The CDR3 sequence: CASSISLATHNEQFF. The CDR3 coding sequence is TGTGCCAGTAGTATATCGCTAGCGACGCACAATGAGCAGTTCTTC.